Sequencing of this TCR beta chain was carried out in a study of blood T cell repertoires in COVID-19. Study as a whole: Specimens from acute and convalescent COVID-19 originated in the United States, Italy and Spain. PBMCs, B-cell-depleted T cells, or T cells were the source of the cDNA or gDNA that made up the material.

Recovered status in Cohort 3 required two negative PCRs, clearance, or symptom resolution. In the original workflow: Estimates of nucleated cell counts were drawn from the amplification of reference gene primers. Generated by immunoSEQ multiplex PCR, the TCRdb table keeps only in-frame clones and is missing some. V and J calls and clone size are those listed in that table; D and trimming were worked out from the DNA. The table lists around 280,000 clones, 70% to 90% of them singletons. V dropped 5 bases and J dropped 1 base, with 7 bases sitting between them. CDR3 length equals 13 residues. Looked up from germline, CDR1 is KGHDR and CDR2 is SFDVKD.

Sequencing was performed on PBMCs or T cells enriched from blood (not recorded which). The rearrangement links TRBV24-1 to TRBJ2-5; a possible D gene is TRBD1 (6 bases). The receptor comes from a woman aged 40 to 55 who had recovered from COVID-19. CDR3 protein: CATSGQVQETQYF. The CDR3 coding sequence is TGTGCCACCAGTGGACAGGTCCAAGAGACCCAGTACTTC.